This TCR beta chain is from a study of Ad26.COV2.S vaccination and SARS-CoV-2 variants. Study findings and constraints: People who got the vaccine or the placebo had similar non-spike TCR breadth. Reported findings describe substantial breadth in spike-specific CD8+ and CD4+ T cell responses following vaccination.

Produced via immunoSEQ multiplex PCR; TCRdb's table is partial and in-frame only. The table shows roughly 270,000 clones, with around 87% occurring only once. Turning to this clone: Its antigen is unidentified.

Germline CDR1 reads SNHLY; CDR2 reads FYNNEI. CDR3 length equals 13 residues. Trimming pared 8 bases from V and 3 bases from J, leaving 14 bases between. Treatment: some 19 received Ad26.COV2.S at low or high dose, single or two shots; 5 received placebo; per-sample allocation not given. Day 63 after the first injection of vaccine or placebo was the sampling time. The sequence was obtained from a person aged 18 to 65 who received the Ad26.COV2.S COVID-19 vaccine or a placebo. V usage is TRBV2 and J usage is TRBJ2-7; TRBD2 is a possible D gene (6 bases). The material sequenced was peripheral blood, taken in a trial of Ad26.COV2.S vaccine versus placebo. The CDR3 DNA reads as TGTGCCAGCCGGACTACAACCCGCTACGAGCAGTACTTC. Translating gives CASRTTTRYEQYF.